These T cell receptor beta chains were read from a single sample in a study of vaccination effects on CD4 cells after COVID-19. These TCRs' antigens remain unknown. Generated by immunoSEQ multiplex PCR, the TCRdb table keeps only in-frame clones and is missing some. The sample consists of around 83,000 clones, approximately 74% of them appearing once. Sequenced here: CD4+ T cells from PBMCs cultured with HCoV-229E spike peptides, sampled before COVID-19 vaccination. All receptors derive from a human donor who received a COVID-19 vaccine. The CDR3 runs from the conserved cysteine through the conserved F or W. Fields, in order: D gene, clone size, V gene, J gene, CDR3 DNA, CDR3 protein. D genes are given only for firm matches. Part of the rows lack a size; the others show once, few, many or a class for expanded clones.

D gene: TRBD1; clone size: NA; V gene: TRBV7-2; J gene: TRBJ2-3; CDR3 DNA: TGTGCCAGCAGCCCGACAGGGTTCGATACGCAGTATTTT; CDR3 protein: CASSPTGFDTQYF
D gene: NA; clone size: few; V gene: TRBV18; J gene: TRBJ1-4; CDR3 DNA: TGTGCCAGCTCACCCTCCCAGGGTAATGAAAAACTGTTTTTT; CDR3 protein: CASSPSQGNEKLFF
D gene: NA; clone size: NA; V gene: TRBV12-5; J gene: TRBJ1-3; CDR3 DNA: TGTGCTAGTGGCAGTGGGCCATCGGGCCTCTCTGGAAACACCATATATTTT; CDR3 protein: CASGSGPSGLSGNTIYF
D gene: TRBD1; clone size: NA; V gene: TRBV3-1/TRBV3-2; J gene: TRBJ1-3; CDR3 DNA: TGTGCCAGCAGCCAATCTCGGGACAGGGGTACCGGAAACACCATATATTTT; CDR3 protein: CASSQSRDRGTGNTIYF
D gene: TRBD1; clone size: NA; V gene: TRBV18; J gene: TRBJ1-2; CDR3 DNA: TGTGCCAGCTCACCGGCGGGACAGATTAACTATGGCTACACCTTC; CDR3 protein: CASSPAGQINYGYTF
D gene: NA; clone size: NA; V gene: TRBV18; J gene: TRBJ2-5; CDR3 DNA: TGTGCCAGCTCACCCGGGTCCAGCCAAGAGACCCAGTACTTC; CDR3 protein: CASSPGSSQETQYF
D gene: NA; clone size: once; V gene: TRBV28; J gene: TRBJ1-1; CDR3 DNA: TGTGCCAGCAAGCTATGGAACACTGAAGCTTTCTTT; CDR3 protein: CASKLWNTEAFF
D gene: NA; clone size: NA; V gene: TRBV29-1; J gene: TRBJ1-1; CDR3 DNA: TGCAGCGTTGAATTATCGGGGGTGGAGGACACTGAAGCTTTCTTT; CDR3 protein: CSVELSGVEDTEAFF
D gene: NA; clone size: NA; V gene: TRBV9; J gene: TRBJ2-5; CDR3 DNA: TGTGCCAGCAGCGTAGAGGTTAACCAAGAGACCCAGTACTTC; CDR3 protein: CASSVEVNQETQYF
D gene: NA; clone size: NA; V gene: TRBV5-5; J gene: TRBJ2-1; CDR3 DNA: TGTGCCAGCAGCCCGGAGGCAGGTTGGAATGAGCAGTTCTTC; CDR3 protein: CASSPEAGWNEQFF
D gene: NA; clone size: NA; V gene: TRBV5-8; J gene: TRBJ1-1; CDR3 DNA: TGTGCCAGCAGCGGGAGGGACACCGTGAACACTGAAGCTTTCTTT; CDR3 protein: CASSGRDTVNTEAFF
D gene: TRBD1; clone size: NA; V gene: TRBV10-3; J gene: TRBJ1-1; CDR3 DNA: TGTGCCATCAAGAAAGACAGGGCCGATTACCTTGAAGCTTTCTTT; CDR3 protein: CAIKKDRADYLEAFF
D gene: TRBD1; clone size: NA; V gene: TRBV5-5; J gene: TRBJ1-2; CDR3 DNA: TGTGCCAGCAGTCTGACGGGACAGGGAGAAGGCTACACCTTC; CDR3 protein: CASSLTGQGEGYTF
D gene: TRBD1; clone size: NA; V gene: TRBV6-1; J gene: TRBJ2-5; CDR3 DNA: TGTGCCAGCAGTGAAAGGGGACAGGGGATCCAGTACTTC; CDR3 protein: CASSERGQGIQYF
D gene: NA; clone size: NA; V gene: TRBV5-1; J gene: TRBJ1-5; CDR3 DNA: TGCGCCAGCAGCTTGAGTCCGGGACAAGGGCAGCCCCAGCATTTT; CDR3 protein: CASSLSPGQGQPQHF
D gene: TRBD2; clone size: NA; V gene: TRBV10-3; J gene: TRBJ2-5; CDR3 DNA: TGTGCCATCAGTGCAGGGCGGGGGAACCAAGAGACCCAGTACTTC; CDR3 protein: CAISAGRGNQETQYF
D gene: NA; clone size: NA; V gene: TRBV2; J gene: TRBJ2-5; CDR3 DNA: TGTGCCAGCAGTGTATTATGGTCAGAGACCCAGTACTTC; CDR3 protein: CASSVLWSETQYF
D gene: NA; clone size: NA; V gene: TRBV7-3; J gene: TRBJ2-1; CDR3 DNA: TGTGCCAGCAGCTTAATGGCAGGGCGCTACAATGAGCAGTTCTTC; CDR3 protein: CASSLMAGRYNEQFF
D gene: NA; clone size: NA; V gene: TRBV6-5; J gene: TRBJ2-3; CDR3 DNA: TGTGCCAGCCCCCAGGGGGGGCCGGGCACAGATACGCAGTATTTT; CDR3 protein: CASPQGGPGTDTQYF
D gene: NA; clone size: few; V gene: TRBV10-3; J gene: TRBJ1-6; CDR3 DNA: TGTGCCATCAGTGAGTCCGGGTTCCAAAAAGCGAATTCACCCCTCCACTTT; CDR3 protein: CAISESGFQKANSPLHF
D gene: NA; clone size: few; V gene: TRBV7-2; J gene: TRBJ1-5; CDR3 DNA: TGTGCCAGCAGTCTGGGCAGGGAGGGTCAGCCCCAGCATTTT; CDR3 protein: CASSLGREGQPQHF
D gene: NA; clone size: few; V gene: TRBV2; J gene: TRBJ1-2; CDR3 DNA: TGTGCCAGCAGTGATGGGGTCGGATTCTATGGCTACACCTTC; CDR3 protein: CASSDGVGFYGYTF
D gene: TRBD1; clone size: NA; V gene: TRBV5-1; J gene: TRBJ1-2; CDR3 DNA: TGCGCCAGCAGCTCGGGACAGGGATTGTATGGCTACACCTTC; CDR3 protein: CASSSGQGLYGYTF
D gene: TRBD1; clone size: few; V gene: TRBV28; J gene: TRBJ1-6; CDR3 DNA: TGTGCCAGCTCTTCCACAGGGGGCCGTAATTCACCCCTCCACTTT; CDR3 protein: CASSSTGGRNSPLHF
D gene: NA; clone size: once; V gene: TRBV6-6; J gene: TRBJ1-2; CDR3 DNA: TGTGCCAGCAGTTCTTACGGTCTGACCTCCTATGGCTACACCTTC; CDR3 protein: CASSSYGLTSYGYTF
D gene: NA; clone size: few; V gene: TRBV7-9; J gene: TRBJ1-5; CDR3 DNA: TGTGCCAGCAGCTTCTCGGGACGGAATCAGCCCCAGCATTTT; CDR3 protein: CASSFSGRNQPQHF
D gene: TRBD1; clone size: NA; V gene: TRBV5-1; J gene: TRBJ2-6; CDR3 DNA: TGCGCCAGCACCCACAATACAGGGGTCGGGGCCAACGTCCTGACTTTC; CDR3 protein: CASTHNTGVGANVLTF
D gene: TRBD2; clone size: NA; V gene: TRBV30; J gene: TRBJ2-3; CDR3 DNA: TGTGCCTGGAGGAAACTAGCGGGGGGGCCTGCAGATACGCAGTATTTT; CDR3 protein: CAWRKLAGGPADTQYF